This T cell receptor beta chain was captured by sequencing in a study of shared clonotypes between healthy human individuals. Study-wide context: Per-donor plates numbered three CD4 naive, three CD4 memory, two CD8 naive and one CD8 memory.

The table came from immunoSEQ multiplex PCR; TCRdb's copy has only in-frame clones and leaves some out. The table includes some 2,000,000 clones, roughly 95% detected once. CD8 cells classed as naive were CD45RO-negative and positively selected for CCR7, excluding terminally differentiated effector memory CD45RA+ cells. Nashville, Tennessee was home to all donors, who were Caucasian adults. V was clipped by 6 bases and J by 0 bases; unmatched bases: 7. The germline V gene has CDR1 SEHNR and CDR2 FQNEAQ (reference sequence). This CDR3 has 16 residues. For this clone: Its specificity is not known.

Notes on the study in general: The small donor group covered limited genetic and exposure diversity.

The sequence was obtained from a man aged 18 to 29 in good health. Input material: naive CD8+ T cells sorted from blood. The chain is built from TRBV7-9 and TRBJ2-2, with TRBD1 matching over 7 bases. This chain's CDR3 is CASRTGTATNTGELFF. CDR3 DNA sequence: TGTGCCAGCAGGACCGGGACAGCCACGAACACCGGGGAGCTGTTTTTT.